Listed below are T cell receptor beta chains from one sample, sequenced in a study of cytomegalovirus exposure and HLA in healthy donors. Generated by immunoSEQ multiplex PCR, the TCRdb table keeps only in-frame clones and is missing some. The sample consists of 100,000 to 120,000 clones, around 80% of them appearing once. Sequences were obtained from PBMCs. Receptors were obtained from a woman aged 55-70 years in good health and CMV-seropositive. CDR3s include the opening cysteine and the closing phenylalanine or tryptophan. D genes are given only for firm matches. Clone sizes are given selectively: once, few, many, or a class where the clone is expanded.

abundance: .
j_gene: TRBJ2-5
v_gene: TRBV6-5
d_gene: .
CDR3nt: TGTGCCAGCAACGGAGGACTGAATCGGGAGACCCAGTACTTC
CDR3aa: CASNGGLNRETQYF

abundance: .
j_gene: TRBJ2-7
v_gene: TRBV2
d_gene: .
CDR3nt: TGTGCCAGCAGGCGGGACAGCATTTCCCACGAGCAGTACTTC
CDR3aa: CASRRDSISHEQYF

abundance: once
j_gene: TRBJ1-5
v_gene: TRBV23-1
d_gene: .
CDR3nt: TGCGCCAGAGGGAGGGACTCAAGCGGTAATCAGCCCCAGCATTTT
CDR3aa: CARGRDSSGNQPQHF

abundance: .
j_gene: TRBJ2-1
v_gene: TRBV6-1
d_gene: TRBD2
CDR3nt: TGTGCCAGCAGTGATCTCAGGACTAGCGTCTACAATGAGCAGTTCTTC
CDR3aa: CASSDLRTSVYNEQFF

abundance: .
j_gene: TRBJ2-7
v_gene: TRBV7-3
d_gene: TRBD2
CDR3nt: TGTGCCAGCAGCCTTTCAACGGGAGGGGTTTACGAGCAGTACTTC
CDR3aa: CASSLSTGGVYEQYF

abundance: .
j_gene: TRBJ1-2
v_gene: TRBV13
d_gene: .
CDR3nt: TGTGCCAGCAGCCCCAACGACGGGGGGAGCTATGGCTACACCTTC
CDR3aa: CASSPNDGGSYGYTF

abundance: once
j_gene: TRBJ1-4
v_gene: TRBV7-3
d_gene: TRBD1
CDR3nt: TGTGCCAGCAGCTTAACGGATAAACAGGGGGGGGAAAAACTGTTTTTT
CDR3aa: CASSLTDKQGGEKLFF

abundance: once
j_gene: TRBJ2-5
v_gene: TRBV5-1
d_gene: .
CDR3nt: TGCGCCAGCAGCTTGGCTGCACAGATCCAAGAGACCCAGTACTTC
CDR3aa: CASSLAAQIQETQYF

abundance: once
j_gene: TRBJ1-5
v_gene: TRBV7-8
d_gene: TRBD1
CDR3nt: TGTGCCAGCAGCCTTACCCGGACAGGGGGCATTTCGAGCAATCAGCCCCAGCATTTT
CDR3aa: CASSLTRTGGISSNQPQHF

abundance: .
j_gene: TRBJ1-1
v_gene: TRBV6-6
d_gene: TRBD1
CDR3nt: TGTGCCAGCAGTTACCGACAGGGACTCAATGAAGCTTTCTTT
CDR3aa: CASSYRQGLNEAFF

abundance: .
j_gene: TRBJ1-5
v_gene: TRBV6-5
d_gene: .
CDR3nt: TGTGCCAGCAGCCCCGGACACGGTACTTCGCCCCAGCATTTT
CDR3aa: CASSPGHGTSPQHF

abundance: .
j_gene: TRBJ2-1
v_gene: TRBV28
d_gene: TRBD2
CDR3nt: TGTGCCAGCAGAAAAGCGGGAGTAGGATACAATGAGCAGTTCTTC
CDR3aa: CASRKAGVGYNEQFF

abundance: once
j_gene: TRBJ1-1
v_gene: TRBV7-9
d_gene: .
CDR3nt: TGTGCCAGCAGCGCCCGGGTCACTGAAGCTTTCTTT
CDR3aa: CASSARVTEAFF

abundance: .
j_gene: TRBJ2-3
v_gene: TRBV9
d_gene: .
CDR3nt: TGTGCCAGCAGCGTAGCCCCCAGGCTAGATACGCAGTATTTT
CDR3aa: CASSVAPRLDTQYF

abundance: few
j_gene: TRBJ2-7
v_gene: TRBV5-4
d_gene: .
CDR3nt: TGTGCCAGCAGCGGCTACAGGTCTACCTACGAGCAGTACTTC
CDR3aa: CASSGYRSTYEQYF

abundance: once
j_gene: TRBJ2-5
v_gene: TRBV14
d_gene: .
CDR3nt: TGTGCCAGCAGCCCGGGGGGCGAGACCCAGTACTTC
CDR3aa: CASSPGGETQYF

abundance: .
j_gene: TRBJ2-7
v_gene: TRBV10-3
d_gene: TRBD1
CDR3nt: TGTGCCATCAGTGAAGGGACAGGGATGTACGAGCAGTACTTC
CDR3aa: CAISEGTGMYEQYF

abundance: .
j_gene: TRBJ2-5
v_gene: TRBV7-6
d_gene: TRBD2
CDR3nt: TGTGCCAGCAGCCCTGCACCGGGACTAGCGGTAAACCCAGAGACCCAGTACTTC
CDR3aa: CASSPAPGLAVNPETQYF

abundance: .
j_gene: TRBJ1-3
v_gene: TRBV27
d_gene: .
CDR3nt: TGTGCCAGCAGAGGGGACTTCAGCTCTGGAAACACCATATATTTT
CDR3aa: CASRGDFSSGNTIYF

abundance: .
j_gene: TRBJ1-2
v_gene: TRBV14
d_gene: TRBD1
CDR3nt: TGTGCCAGCAGCCAGGGGGACAGTCTGTACTATGGCTACACCTTC
CDR3aa: CASSQGDSLYYGYTF